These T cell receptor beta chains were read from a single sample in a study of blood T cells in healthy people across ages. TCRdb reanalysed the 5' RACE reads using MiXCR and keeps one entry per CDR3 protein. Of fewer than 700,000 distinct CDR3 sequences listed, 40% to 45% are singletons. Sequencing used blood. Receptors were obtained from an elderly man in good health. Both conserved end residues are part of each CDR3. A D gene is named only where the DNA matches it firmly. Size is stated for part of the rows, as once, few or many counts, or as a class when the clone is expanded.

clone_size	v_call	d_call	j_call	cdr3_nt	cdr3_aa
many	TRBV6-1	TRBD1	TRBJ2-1	TGTGCCAGCAGTGATGGGACAGGGGGCTCGATATACAATGAGCAGTTCTTC	CASSDGTGGSIYNEQFF
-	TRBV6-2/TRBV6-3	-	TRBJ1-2	TGTGCCAGCAAGGTTCGGAATCCTAACTATGGCTACACCTTC	CASKVRNPNYGYTF
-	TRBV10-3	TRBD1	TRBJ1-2	TGTGCCATCGCCTTTGACAGGGGCGGAAACTATGGCTACACCTTC	CAIAFDRGGNYGYTF
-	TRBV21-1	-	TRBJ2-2	TGTGCCAGCAACATACCGGACACCGGGGAGCTGTTTTTT	CASNIPDTGELFF
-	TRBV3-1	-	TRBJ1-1	TGTGCCAGCAGCCGACGAGGTTGGGGGGCGACTGAAGCTTTCTTT	CASSRRGWGATEAFF
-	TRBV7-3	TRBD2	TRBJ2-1	TGTGCCAGCAGCTTTACTAGCGGGTCCTTCAATGAGCAGTTCTTC	CASSFTSGSFNEQFF
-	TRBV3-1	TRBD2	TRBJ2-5	TGTGCCAGCAGCCTAGGTGGCGGGGGTTCCCAAGAGACCCAGTACTTC	CASSLGGGGSQETQYF
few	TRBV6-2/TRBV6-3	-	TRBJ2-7	TGTGCCAGCAGAACCTCGACTGGCTCCGAGCAGTACTTC	CASRTSTGSEQYF
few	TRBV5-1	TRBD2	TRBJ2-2	TGCGCCAGCAGCTTGGCCACGGGACTAATCACCGGGGAGCTGTTTTTT	CASSLATGLITGELFF
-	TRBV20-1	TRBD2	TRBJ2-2	TGCAGTGCTAAGCGGGGGGGCTTCACCGGGGAGCTGTTTTTT	CSAKRGGFTGELFF
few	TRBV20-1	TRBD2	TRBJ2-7	TGCAGTGCTAGACAAGGAGCGGGGGACCAGTACTTC	CSARQGAGDQYF
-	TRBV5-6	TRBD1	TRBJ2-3	TGTGCCAGCAGCTTGAGGGATACAGGGGGATCCACAGATACGCAGTATTTT	CASSLRDTGGSTDTQYF
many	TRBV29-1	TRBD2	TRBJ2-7	TGCAGCGTTCAACTAGCGGGGTACGAGCAGTACTTC	CSVQLAGYEQYF
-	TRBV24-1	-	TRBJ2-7	TGTGCCACCAGTGACCTCACTAGCAGACTCTCCTACGAGCAGTACTTC	CATSDLTSRLSYEQYF
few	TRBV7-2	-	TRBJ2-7	TGTGCCAGCAGCTTGTCCGGGGCCCCCCATCCCCAGAACTACGAGCAGTACTTC	CASSLSGAPHPQNYEQYF
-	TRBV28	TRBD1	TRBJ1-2	TGTGCCAGCAGTTTATCGTACAGGGGCTATGGCTACACCTTC	CASSLSYRGYGYTF
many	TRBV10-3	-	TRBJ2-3	TGTGCCATCAGTGGGCCGGGCCCTAGCAGGGGGGCGGCAGATACGCAGTATTTT	CAISGPGPSRGAADTQYF
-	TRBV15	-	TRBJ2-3	TGTGCCACCAGCAAAGACACAGGGTCTCCCCCTGATACGCAGTATTTT	CATSKDTGSPPDTQYF
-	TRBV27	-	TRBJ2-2	TGTGCCAGCAGTTTACGAAGCCCGCTAGGTCCCGAGGTATCCGGGGAGCTGTTTTTT	CASSLRSPLGPEVSGELFF
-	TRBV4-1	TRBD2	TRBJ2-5	TGCGCCAGCAGCCAAGATGAGCGGGGGTGGCAAGAGACCCAGTACTTC	CASSQDERGWQETQYF
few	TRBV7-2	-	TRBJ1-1	TGTGCCAGCACCCCCAGGCAACTGAACACTGAAGCTTTCTTT	CASTPRQLNTEAFF
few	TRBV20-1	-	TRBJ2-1	TGCAGTGCTAGGAGGAGTTCTGGCTACAATGAGCAGTTCTTC	CSARRSSGYNEQFF
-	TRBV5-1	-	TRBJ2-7	TGCGCCAGCGGCCCCGGTAGGAGGACGTTTGACTACGAGCAGTACTTC	CASGPGRRTFDYEQYF
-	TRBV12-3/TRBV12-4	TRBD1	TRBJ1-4	TGTGCCAGCACCCCACGACAGGGGGCTGCAAAACTGTTTTTT	CASTPRQGAAKLFF
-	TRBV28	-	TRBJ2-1	TGTGCCAGCAGTTCCCTCGGCGGGCAAGAGACCCGGTTCTTC	CASSSLGGQETRFF
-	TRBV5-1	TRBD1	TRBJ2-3	TGCGCCAGCAGGCCCGGGACAGTCACAGATACGCAGTATTTT	CASRPGTVTDTQYF
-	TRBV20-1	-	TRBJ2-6	TGCAGTGCTAGCACTGACTTTTTCTCTGGGGCCAACGTCCTGACTTTC	CSASTDFFSGANVLTF